This T cell receptor (beta chain) was sequenced during a study of Ad26.COV2.S vaccination and SARS-CoV-2 variants. Study-level background: Donor participated within the Ad26.COV2.S arm of the COV1001 trial. Doses of Ad26.COV2.S were injected into muscle once or twice, 56 days apart.

Germline values: CDR1 MGHRA, CDR2 YSYEKL. The CDR3 loop spans 15 amino acids. Trimming left V 1 base short and J 4 bases short, with 11 bases between. The protocol was immunoSEQ multiplex PCR, while the TCRdb copy is restricted to in-frame clones and leaves out a portion. This table has about 390,000 clones, 92% appearing once. This clone was recorded a few times. Treatment denoted: around 19 received Ad26.COV2.S at low or high dose, single or two shots; about 5 received placebo; per-sample allocation not given. At day 63 after the first vaccine or placebo injection, samples were drawn. Donation was by an adult aged 18-55 years who was in Boston. Built on an Ad26 vector, the vaccine expressed Wuhan-strain SARS-CoV-2 spike.

The receptor was derived from a person between 18 and 65 years old who received the Ad26.COV2.S COVID-19 vaccine or a placebo. This specimen consisted of peripheral blood, obtained in a trial of Ad26.COV2.S vaccine versus placebo. The chain couples TRBV4-1 to TRBJ1-5; no definite D call. CDR3 coding DNA: TGCGCCAGCAGCCAAGGCTGGCAGCTGAATCAGCCCCAGCATTTT. Its translation is CASSQGWQLNQPQHF.